The present entry profiles one T cell receptor beta chain with its context. Its antigen is unknown. The data were taken from a study of cytomegalovirus exposure and HLA in healthy donors. Study in general: Some 85 million unique TCRs, all from HLA-typed donors, were included in an early release of the data.

V gave up 0 bases and J gave up 5 bases, with 4 bases separating them. CDR3 size: 12 residues. The germline CDR1 and CDR2 sequences are SGDLS and YYNGEE. Regarding the study as a whole: Later, an analysis showed that TCR beta chains associated with HLA were more clonally expanded than others that were equally common.

The PCR ran on 60 Vbeta and 13 Jbeta primers. Repertoires were generated with immunoSEQ multiplex PCR, while TCRdb's copy carries only in-frame clones and drops some. Of about 86,000 clones detected, 70% to 80% appear once; the ten largest clones hold over 12%. The source is a woman in her 40s in good health and CMV-seropositive. The chain is built from TRBV9 and TRBJ2-3; D remains ambiguous. Material: PBMCs. The CDR3 sequence is CASSVAKDTQYF. The CDR3 nucleotides are TGTGCCAGCAGCGTAGCCAAAGATACGCAGTATTTT.